This entry is about one T cell receptor beta chain. The junction departs from the called germline gene at one end, perhaps through a read error. Three rounds of nested PCR, following a modified ARM-PCR protocol, produced the TCRbeta library. One entry per CDR3 protein, called by TCRdb with MiXCR from the multiplex PCR reads. The sample has 80,000 or so distinct CDR3 sequences, roughly 80% seen once. The entry originates in a study of tumor and adjacent non-tumor tissue in lung cancer. Overall study context: Stage I to III disease affected about nine men and roughly five women aged about 30 to 85.

The CDR3 loop spans 13 amino acids. The germline CDR1 and CDR2 sequences are MDHEN and SYDVKM. The template was RNA from unsorted bulk tissue. The normal lung tissue was taken more than 3 cm from the tumor edge. The chain uses TRBV28 and TRBJ1-1, with unresolved D. The sequence came from a man aged 55 to 69 with non-small cell lung cancer. The sample taken for sequencing was distant non-tumor lung tissue. DNA of the CDR3: TGTGCCAGCAATTTACTAGCGGAGACTGAAGCTTTCTTT. Residues: CASNLLAETEAFF. The whole variable domain, filled in from reference TRBV28 and TRBJ1-1, reads DVKVTQSSRYLVKRTGEKVFLECVQDMDHENMFWYRQDPGLGLRLIYFSYDVKMKEKGDIPEGYSVSREKKERFSLILESASTNQTSMYLCASNLLAETEAFFGQGTRLTVV.